Following are 22 T cell receptor beta chains from one sample sequenced in a study of blood T cells in healthy people across ages. Using a J-beta primer mix together with a sample-barcoded 5' primer, a second PCR was run for about 7 to 12 cycles. A single record per CDR3 protein comes from TCRdb applying MiXCR to the 5' RACE reads. Of a few hundred thousand distinct CDR3 sequences listed, roughly half are singletons. Sequenced material: blood. These receptors came from a man between 60 and 75 years old in good health.

The genes are TRBV27 and TRBJ2-4; D ambiguous. The J call is uncertain, as TRBJ2-7 better fits the DNA end. Germline loops: CDR1 MNHEY, CDR2 SMNVEV (reference sequence). The CDR3 has 14 residues. CDR3: CASSLSMGSYEQYF. The CDR3 DNA sequence: TGTGCCAGCAGTTTATCTATGGGGTCCTACGAGCAGTACTTC.

This sequence joins TRBV20-1 and TRBJ1-5; D is ambiguous. Germline loops: CDR1 DFQATT, CDR2 SNEGSKA (reference sequence). V lost 7 bases and J lost 2, with 12 bases in between. The CDR3 covers 13 residues. Written as DNA, the CDR3 is TGCAGTGTCTCGGATAGGGGCAATCAGCCCCAGCATTTT. Protein sequence: CSVSDRGNQPQHF.

This clonotype was seen ten or more times. The chain carries TRBV28 and TRBJ2-7, with TRBD1 matching 11 bases. In germline, CDR1 is MDHEN, CDR2 SYDVKM. V gave up 5 bases and J gave up 3 bases; unmatched junction bases: 6. The length of the CDR3 is 15 residues. The CDR3 DNA is TGTGCCAGCAGTGGTCCGGGACAGGGGGACTACGAGCAGTACTTC. Protein: CASSGPGQGDYEQYF. Drawing the rest from reference TRBV28 and TRBJ2-7, the complete variable domain is DVKVTQSSRYLVKRTGEKVFLECVQDMDHENMFWYRQDPGLGLRLIYFSYDVKMKEKGDIPEGYSVSREKKERFSLILESASTNQTSMYLCASSGPGQGDYEQYFGPGTRLTVT.

This clonotype was detected once. J is TRBJ2-1 and V is TRBV6-6, with 7 bases matching TRBD2. The germline V gene has CDR1 MNHNY and CDR2 SVGAGI (reference sequence). The trim removed 6 bases at V and 5 bases at J, leaving 7 bases unmatched. The CDR3 runs to 14 residues. CDR3 sequence (DNA): TGTGCCAGCAGGGGAGCGGGAAGGGACAATGAGCAGTTCTTC. Residues: CASRGAGRDNEQFF.

This chain uses TRBV20-1 with TRBJ2-1; the D gene is possibly TRBD1 (6 bases). Trimming stripped 3 bases from V and 4 bases from J, with 13 bases between. This CDR3 spans 14 amino acids. Germline V lookup: CDR1 DFQATT, CDR2 SNEGSKA (reference sequence). The DNA of the CDR3 is TGCAGTGCTAGTTGGCAGGGGCCATACAATGAGCAGTTCTTC. Protein: CSASWQGPYNEQFF.

The chain is built from TRBV4-1 and TRBJ2-3, with 12 positions matching TRBD2. The V gene end was trimmed by 1 base and the J gene end by 1 base; junction bases not matched to a gene: 3. The germline V gene has CDR1 MGHRA and CDR2 YSYEKL. The CDR3 is 17 residues long. The CDR3 is CASSQAGLAGRTDTQYF. The CDR3 coding sequence is TGCGCCAGCAGCCAAGCAGGACTAGCGGGACGCACAGATACGCAGTATTTT.

Only one count was recorded for this clonotype. CDR3 amino acids: CASTGQDNEQFF. DNA for the CDR3: TGTGCCAGCACCGGACAGGACAATGAGCAGTTCTTC. The rearrangement uses TRBV7-9 and TRBJ2-1, with 7 bases identical to TRBD1. This CDR3 region has 12 residues. The junction had 2 bases not matched to a gene; V was cut back by 7 bases and J by 5 bases. Germline CDR1 reads SEHNR; CDR2 reads FQNEAQ (reference sequence).

This clonotype has a handful of counts. This sequence joins TRBV20-1 and TRBJ2-7; 7 bases map to TRBD2. V gave up 5 bases and J gave up 0 bases; unmatched junction bases: 16. The CDR3 consists of 17 residues. The germline gives CDR1 DFQATT, CDR2 SNEGSKA (reference sequence). In nucleotides, the CDR3 is TGCAGTGCTCACAACCCCCAGACTAGCCGGAGCTCCTACGAGCAGTACTTC. This codes for CSAHNPQTSRSSYEQYF.

The chain couples TRBV14 to TRBJ2-1; no firm D call. The CDR3 is made up of 14 amino acids. CDR1 SGHDN and CDR2 FVKESK come from the germline V gene. Trimming removed 0 bases at V and 8 bases at J, with 11 bases between. The chain's CDR3 is CASSQDWAGYEQFF. In DNA, the CDR3 is TGTGCCAGCAGCCAAGATTGGGCAGGCTATGAGCAGTTCTTC.

This clonotype has just a few counts. The rearrangement joins TRBV2 to TRBJ2-1, with D perhaps matching TRBD2 (6 bases). Deletions cut 7 bases from V and 9 bases from J, with 13 bases between. Germline V CDR1 and CDR2: SNHLY, FYNNEI. The CDR3 loop spans 12 amino acids. CDR3 nucleotides: TGTGCCAGCACCAGGGAGGTCAGTGAGCAGTTCTTC. This codes for CASTREVSEQFF.

The gene calls are TRBV11-2 and TRBJ2-3, with a possible D match to TRBD2 (5 bases). The ends were cut back, 5 bases at V and 7 bases at J, with 19 bases in the middle. Germline V CDR1 and CDR2: SGHAT, FQNNGV. This CDR3 is 15 amino acids long. CDR3 nucleotide sequence: TGTGCCAGCAGCCTCCGGACTGCTCCCTCGAATACGCAGTATTTT. This gives the protein CASSLRTAPSNTQYF.

The CDR3, as DNA: TGCGCCAGCAGTTCCGGGACCTACCTCGTAGATACGCAGTATTTT. Amino acids: CASSSGTYLVDTQYF. This rearrangement joins TRBV5-1 to TRBJ2-3; D may be TRBD1 or TRBD2 (5 bases each). Trimming stripped 5 bases from V and 5 bases from J, with 18 bases between. Germline CDR1 reads SGHRS; CDR2 reads YFSETQ. The CDR3 is made up of 15 amino acids.

The CDR3 nucleotides read TGTGCTAGTGGTTCCGGGAACACCATATATTTT. Its translation: CASGSGNTIYF. The chain is built from TRBV12-5 and TRBJ1-3; D is uncertain. Germline V gives CDR1 LGHNT, CDR2 FRNRAP. There are 11 residues in the CDR3. Trimming stripped 4 bases from V and 7 bases from J, with 5 bases between.

The chain joins TRBV10-3 to TRBJ1-5; D might be TRBD1 (6 bases). In germline, CDR1 is ENHRY, CDR2 SYGVKD. The CDR3 totals 13 residues. V lost 6 bases and J lost 4, with 10 bases in between. The CDR3 here is CAIRGQLNQPQHF. CDR3 sequence (DNA): TGTGCCATCAGAGGACAGCTGAATCAGCCCCAGCATTTT.

V is TRBV7-8 and J is TRBJ2-7; D gene unclear. Germline CDR1 and CDR2: SGHVS and FQNEAQ. The CDR3 runs 14 residues. Trimming cost V 0 bases and J 2 bases, with 8 bases left between them. CDR3 protein: CASSLARVTYEQYF. The CDR3 DNA reads as TGTGCCAGCAGCTTAGCAAGGGTTACCTACGAGCAGTACTTC.

This clonotype was seen more than once but under ten times. V is TRBV20-1 and J is TRBJ2-7; 7 nucleotides align to TRBD2. V dropped 4 bases and J dropped 2; count of bases not matched to a gene: 14. This CDR3 has 16 amino acids. Looked up from germline, CDR1 is DFQATT and CDR2 is SNEGSKA (reference sequence). CDR3: CSANSAGGRQTYEQYF. The CDR3 DNA follows: TGCAGTGCTAACAGCGCTGGCGGGAGACAGACCTACGAGCAGTACTTC.

The genes are TRBV10-3 and TRBJ2-5; the match to TRBD2 covers 7 bases. The end of the DNA aligns better with TRBJ2-7, so the J call may be wrong. The CDR3 covers 14 residues. Germline CDR1 and CDR2: ENHRY and SYGVKD. In nucleotides, the CDR3 is TGTGCCATCAGTGATTTTGGGGGAGGGGTCGAGCAGTACTTC. Its protein product is CAISDFGGGVEQYF.

Ten or more counts support this clonotype. The chain employs TRBV29-1 and TRBJ2-5; D uncertain. Trimming cost V 5 bases and J 5 bases, with 12 bases left between them. Germline lookup yields CDR1 SQVTM and CDR2 ANQGSEA. This CDR3 is built from 12 residues. CDR3 nucleotide sequence: TGCAGCGTTAGGGCGGTTGGGGAGACCCAGTACTTC. Amino acid sequence: CSVRAVGETQYF.

The J gene is TRBJ2-3, the V gene TRBV7-2; D not certain. Trimming removed 4 bases at V and 3 bases at J, with 14 bases between. The CDR3 consists of 15 residues. The germline V gene has CDR1 SGHTA and CDR2 FQGNSA. The CDR3 DNA follows: TGTGCCAGCAGCTCCCTCGTCGTAGGGACAGATACGCAGTATTTT. Protein product: CASSSLVVGTDTQYF.

This clonotype was recorded many times. The chain joins TRBV5-6 to TRBJ2-5; 8 nucleotides align to TRBD2. CDR1 is SGHDT and CDR2 is YYEEEE in the germline V gene. The CDR3 runs 15 residues. J lost 8 bases, V lost 3 bases, and 12 bases had no gene match. CDR3 amino acids: CASSSGGTGSDTQYF. CDR3 DNA sequence: TGTGCCAGCAGCTCGGGGGGGACTGGATCGGACACCCAGTACTTC.

This clonotype has more than one count but fewer than ten. V gene TRBV20-1 combines with J gene TRBJ1-6, with TRBD1 identical over 7 bases. The CDR3 is made up of 15 amino acids. Germline trimming cut 3 bases from V and 6 bases from J; bases unmatched to any gene: 8. CDR1 is DFQATT and CDR2 is SNEGSKA in the germline V gene (reference sequence). The CDR3 sequence is CSARTLGQRNSPLHF. The CDR3 bases are TGCAGTGCTAGGACCTTGGGACAGCGTAATTCACCCCTCCACTTT.

CDR3 nucleotides: TGTGCCAGCAGCCAAGAGTCCGGACTAGCGTACAATGAGCAGTACTTC. Its translation: CASSQESGLAYNEQYF. V usage is TRBV7-3 and J usage is TRBJ2-1, with TRBD2 matching over 9 bases. The tail of the sequence fits TRBJ2-7 better, so the J call may be wrong. The CDR3 runs 16 residues. The germline gives CDR1 SGHTA, CDR2 FQGTGA.